A single T cell receptor beta chain is shown here with its context. Its antigen is not identified. The sample originates from a study of T cell responses to AZD1222 COVID-19 vaccine. Overall study: Pooling of second doses given at about 4 or about 12 weeks was done.

CDR1 and CDR2 (germline): SGDLS, YYNGEE. V was shortened by 4 bases and J by 3 bases, with 11 bases between the two germline ends. This CDR3 contains 14 residues. Study-level points and caveats: Nearly half of the spike-specific TCRs reportedly recognize variant regions that carry no mutations. Repertoires were obtained solely post-peak T cell response. Females outnumbered males among donors, who were mostly white British; clonal diversity was possibly underestimated.

Some clones are missing from TCRdb's copy, which holds only in-frame ones; the method was immunoSEQ multiplex PCR. Here the sample spans about 85,000 clones, approximately 91% being singletons. This receptor was identified in an adult in good health. The sample consisted of peripheral blood, taken on day 0 of AZD1222 vaccination. The chain couples TRBV9 to TRBJ1-3; weak D call: TRBD1 (6 bases). Here the CDR3 DNA reads TGTGCCAGCAGCTATAGGGGGGTTGGAAACACCATATATTTT. Encoded protein: CASSYRGVGNTIYF.